Following are 30 T cell receptor beta chains from one sample sequenced in a study of T cells in Graves' hyperthyroidism and ophthalmopathy. Using RNA transcripts as the source, TCR beta CDR3 regions were amplified. With the HTBI primer set, the TCR CDR3 went through a first round of RT-PCR. In TCRdb, the multiplex PCR reads were re-called with MiXCR into one record per CDR3 protein. The repertoire holds almost 600,000 distinct CDR3 sequences, with roughly 13% as singletons. The sample taken for sequencing was blood. The receptor source for this set is a woman aged 30 to 39 with Graves' hyperthyroidism that later progressed to Graves' ophthalmopathy.

The chain is built from TRBV9 and TRBJ2-1, with a possible D match to TRBD1 (5 bases). CDR3 length: 15 amino acids. CDR1 and CDR2 (germline): SGDLS, YYNGEE. Trimming took off 0 bases at V and 4 bases at J, with 11 bases between the two ends. In nucleotides, the CDR3 is TGTGCCAGCAGCGTAGGTCAGGGTATTTACAATGAGCAGTTCTTC. It is translated as CASSVGQGIYNEQFF.

This clonotype was counted only a few times. Given a much more abundant clone one base away, this may be a read error. This chain uses TRBV7-2 with TRBJ2-2; maybe TRBD1 (5 bases). V was clipped by 1 base and J by 6 bases, with 15 bases between them. The CDR3 spans 16 residues. Germline V lookup: CDR1 SGHTA, CDR2 FQGNSA. CDR3 residues: CASSLDWGRRSGELFF. The CDR3 bases are TGTGCCAGCAGCTTAGATTGGGGCAGGCGGTCCGGGGAGCTGTTTTTT.

This chain links TRBV7-6 with TRBJ2-1, with 7 bases matching TRBD2. The V and J ends lost 7 bases and 0 bases, in that order; junction bases with no gene match: 9. The V gene's germline CDR1 is SGHVS and CDR2 FNYEAQ. CDR3 length: 16 residues. CDR3 coding DNA: TGTGCCAGCATCCTTACGCGGGGGAGCTCCTACAATGAGCAGTTCTTC. It encodes CASILTRGSSYNEQFF.

Details on this clonotype: A read error is possible here, since a much larger clone lies one base away. V usage is TRBV10-3 and J usage is TRBJ2-2; TRBD2 agrees at 13 bases. Germline assignment: CDR1 ENHRY and CDR2 SYGVKD. The CDR3 length is 17 residues. J gave up 4 bases and V 4 bases, and 6 bases lay outside the gene matches. In nucleotides, the CDR3 is TGTGCCATCAGTGGAGGACTAGCGGGAGAGGGCACCGGGGAGCTGTTTTTT. The encoded protein is CAISGGLAGEGTGELFF.

This clonotype appeared a few times. The V call is TRBV6-4, the J call TRBJ2-3; TRBD2 is a possible D gene (5 bases). Trimming left V 2 bases short and J 1 base short, with 16 bases between. The CDR3 extends over 17 amino acids. In germline, CDR1 is MRHNA, CDR2 SNTAGT. DNA of the CDR3: TGTGCCAGCAGTGACCCATGGACTTCTTCGGGCACAGATACGCAGTATTTT. Translating it yields CASSDPWTSSGTDTQYF.

This clonotype was counted at least ten times. The chain recombines TRBV2 with TRBJ2-5, with a weak D call TRBD2 (5 bases). V lost 7 bases and J 4 bases, leaving 13 bases between the germline ends. This CDR3 has 13 residues. Germline V gene sequence: CDR1 SNHLY, CDR2 FYNNEI. The CDR3 loop is CASTFLAGETQYF. The CDR3 DNA sequence: TGTGCCAGCACGTTTCTAGCCGGAGAGACCCAGTACTTC.

This clonotype occurred a few times. The CDR3 loop is CASSPAGPRDNQPQHF. The CDR3 nucleotides read TGCGCCAGCAGCCCCGCAGGACCCAGGGACAATCAGCCCCAGCATTTT. V gene TRBV5-1 combines with J gene TRBJ1-5; D perhaps matches TRBD1 (5 bases). The V end was cut by 4 bases, the J end by 3 bases, with 17 bases between. Per germline, CDR1 SGHRS and CDR2 YFSETQ. This CDR3 has 16 amino acids.

This clonotype has ten or more counts. The V call is TRBV7-9, the J call TRBJ2-1; 7 bases fit TRBD2. CDR3 size: 16 residues. Germline CDR1 reads SEHNR; CDR2 reads FQNEAQ (reference sequence). J was trimmed by 9 bases and V by 5 bases; bases with no gene match: 16. The CDR3 sequence: CASSPASGLLTGEQFF. Here the CDR3 DNA reads TGTGCCAGCAGCCCCGCTAGCGGCCTCCTAACGGGTGAGCAGTTCTTC.

This clonotype has a count of ten or more. J is TRBJ2-2 and V is TRBV28; D is uncertain. The CDR3 totals 13 residues. V lost 3 bases and J lost 7, with 9 bases in between. The germline V gene encodes CDR1 MDHEN and CDR2 SYDVKM. The CDR3 reads CASSFSVVGELFF. CDR3 in DNA: TGTGCCAGCAGTTTTTCTGTGGTCGGGGAGCTGTTTTTT. Variable domain in full (rest from reference TRBV28 and TRBJ2-2): DVKVTQSSRYLVKRTGEKVFLECVQDMDHENMFWYRQDPGLGLRLIYFSYDVKMKEKGDIPEGYSVSREKKERFSLILESASTNQTSMYLCASSFSVVGELFFGEGSRLTVL.

The chain employs TRBV10-3 and TRBJ2-2; D not certain. Germline V lookup: CDR1 ENHRY, CDR2 SYGVKD. V was trimmed by 2 bases and J by 8 bases, leaving 6 bases between them. The CDR3 sequence is 12 residues long. The CDR3 here is CAISENLGELFF. CDR3 in DNA: TGTGCCATCAGTGAGAATCTAGGGGAGCTGTTTTTT.

This clonotype was counted many times. The chain uses TRBV10-3 and TRBJ1-5; no definite D call. Germline lookup yields CDR1 ENHRY and CDR2 SYGVKD. The CDR3 sequence is 13 residues long. The germline V and J ends were trimmed by 5 bases and 0 bases, with 5 bases remaining between them. CDR3 residues: CAISPASNQPQHF. CDR3 in DNA: TGTGCCATCAGTCCAGCTAGCAATCAGCCCCAGCATTTT.

This clonotype was counted ten times or more. The chain couples TRBV7-2 to TRBJ2-7; D is perhaps TRBD1 (6 bases). Trimming removed 0 bases from V and 0 bases from J, with 9 bases in between. The germline V gene has CDR1 SGHTA and CDR2 FQGNSA. The length of the CDR3 is 15 residues. CDR3 nucleotide sequence: TGTGCCAGCAGCTTAGCCCTGGACAGCTCCTACGAGCAGTACTTC. Protein product: CASSLALDSSYEQYF.

This clonotype occurred many times. The chain combines TRBV19 with TRBJ1-1; D is undetermined. V lost 11 bases and J lost 7, with 14 bases in between. This CDR3 contains 11 residues. Per germline, CDR1 LNHDA and CDR2 SQIVND (reference sequence). The CDR3 protein is CASGSNYEAFF. In nucleotides, the CDR3 is TGTGCCTCAGGTTCTAACTATGAAGCTTTCTTT. The whole variable domain, remainder taken from reference TRBV19 and TRBJ1-1, is DGGITQSPKYLFRKEGQNVTLSCEQNLNHDAMYWYRQDPGQGLRLIYYSQIVNDFQKGDIAEGYSVSREKKESFPLTVTSAQKNPTAFYLCASGSNYEAFFGQGTRLTVV.

This clonotype was picked up many times. This chain connects TRBV6-2 or TRBV6-3 to TRBJ1-2; no reliable D call. This CDR3 region has 16 residues. Germline-derived CDR1 and CDR2 are MNHEY and SVGEGT. V was cut by 2 bases and J by 2 bases, with 15 bases left in between. The CDR3 loop is CASSYPLVGRNYGYTF. CDR3 coding DNA: TGTGCCAGCAGTTACCCGCTCGTAGGGAGGAACTATGGCTACACCTTC.

This clonotype occurred many times. The V and J genes are TRBV2 and TRBJ1-3, with 8 bases lining up with TRBD1. The J segment lost 5 bases and the V segment lost 3 bases, leaving 3 bases of the junction unmatched. CDR3 size: 14 residues. The germline CDR1 and CDR2 sequences are SNHLY and FYNNEI. CDR3 sequence: CASSDRTGRNTIYF. The CDR3 bases are TGTGCCAGCAGTGACCGGACAGGGAGAAACACCATATATTTT.

This clonotype was picked up a small number of times. The rearrangement links TRBV4-1 to TRBJ1-3; tentatively, D is TRBD1 (5 bases). The CDR3 length is 15 residues. V was clipped by 4 bases and J by 5 bases, with 15 bases between them. Germline-derived CDR1 and CDR2 are MGHRA and YSYEKL. For the CDR3, the DNA is TGCGCCAGCAGCCGAACCACGGGACTCCGAAACACCATATATTTT. Its protein product is CASSRTTGLRNTIYF.

The CDR3 DNA is TGTGCCAGCAGTCCATCCTTTGGGGGGACTGAAAACACTGAAGCTTTCTTT. It yields the protein CASSPSFGGTENTEAFF. This rearrangement joins TRBV28 to TRBJ1-1; TRBD1 might be the D (5 bases). V lost 5 bases and J 2 bases, leaving 21 bases between the germline ends. CDR3 length: 17 residues. The germline V gene encodes CDR1 MDHEN and CDR2 SYDVKM.

This clonotype occurred a few times. A much more abundant neighbour one base away suggests this may be a read error. The chain uses TRBV10-3 and TRBJ2-3, with TRBD1 matching 8 bases. Germline V gives CDR1 ENHRY, CDR2 SYGVKD. The CDR3 is 13 amino acids. This CDR3 reads CTTGQGKEDTQYF. The CDR3 nucleotides are TGTACCACCGGACAGGGTAAGGAAGATACGCAGTATTTT.

There are many counts of this clonotype. The chain links TRBV20-1 to TRBJ1-2; a possible D gene is TRBD1 (5 bases). V was shortened by 0 bases and J by 2 bases, with 19 bases between the two germline ends. The CDR3 is made up of 17 amino acids. CDR1 DFQATT and CDR2 SNEGSKA come from the germline V gene (reference sequence). The CDR3 region is CSARDARDASQNYGYTF. CDR3 bases: TGCAGTGCTAGAGATGCGCGGGACGCCTCCCAGAACTATGGCTACACCTTC.

CDR3 loop: CASRLTGTDSYEQYF. The CDR3 nucleotides are TGTGCCAGTAGACTAACCGGGACCGACTCCTACGAGCAGTACTTC. The chain joins TRBV19 to TRBJ2-7; the D gene could be TRBD1 or TRBD2 (5 bases each). V was shortened by 6 bases and J by 0 bases, with 15 bases between the two germline ends. The CDR3 has 15 amino acids. Looked up from germline, CDR1 is LNHDA and CDR2 is SQIVND (reference sequence).

This sequence joins TRBV29-1 and TRBJ2-7; possibly TRBD2 for D (5 bases). The V end lost 4 bases, the J end lost 2 bases, and 9 bases lay between the germline ends. CDR1 is SQVTM, CDR2 ANQGSEA, per germline. The CDR3 has 12 residues. DNA for the CDR3: TGCAGCGTTGCGAGGGCGGCCTACGAGCAGTACTTC. It translates to CSVARAAYEQYF.

In regard to this clonotype: Given a much more abundant clone one base away, this may be a read error. The CDR3 DNA sequence: TGTGCCAGCAGTCCCCCCGGAGGGATTAGCAATCAGCCCCAGCATTTT. Amino acid sequence: CASSPPGGISNQPQHF. The chain has TRBV27 and TRBJ1-5; no definite D call. V lost 5 bases and J 0 bases, leaving 14 bases between the germline ends. The CDR3 runs 16 residues. Germline V gene sequence: CDR1 MNHEY, CDR2 SMNVEV (reference sequence).

This clonotype was observed a few times. The genes are TRBV20-1 and TRBJ2-7; 9 bases fit TRBD2. The CDR3 is 17 amino acids. Germline trimming cut 1 base from V and 2 bases from J; bases unmatched to any gene: 12. CDR1 DFQATT and CDR2 SNEGSKA come from the germline V gene (reference sequence). As DNA, the CDR3 is TGCAGTGCTAGAGCCCCTAGGGAAGCGGGAGGAACCTACGAGCAGTACTTC. Residues: CSARAPREAGGTYEQYF.

This chain connects TRBV28 to TRBJ1-2; D is ambiguous. From germline, CDR1 is MDHEN and CDR2 SYDVKM. The length of the CDR3 is 13 residues. Trimming stripped 6 bases from V and 5 bases from J, with 13 bases between. The CDR3 loop reads CASSRPHRYGYTF. The CDR3 DNA reads TGTGCCAGCAGCAGGCCCCATCGATATGGCTACACCTTC.

As concerns this clonotype: A single base separates this from a much larger clone, so it may be a read error. V gene TRBV19 combines with J gene TRBJ2-3; perhaps TRBD1 as D (5 bases). Looked up from germline, CDR1 is LNHDA and CDR2 is SQIVND (reference sequence). The CDR3 extends over 13 amino acids. V was pared by 7 bases and J by 4 bases, with 12 bases between. The CDR3 region is CASNKGQADTQYF. CDR3 DNA: TGTGCCAGTAATAAGGGGCAGGCAGATACGCAGTATTTT.

This clonotype showed up many times. The V call is TRBV29-1, the J call TRBJ1-5, with D possibly matching TRBD1 (5 bases). The CDR3 is 16 amino acids. V was trimmed by 4 bases and J by 4 bases, leaving 20 bases between them. Germline CDR1 and CDR2: SQVTM and ANQGSEA. In DNA form, the CDR3 reads TGCAGCGTTGGGGGAGGGCCGACAGACCCGAATCAGCCCCAGCATTTT. This codes for CSVGGGPTDPNQPQHF. Full variable domain (missing parts from reference TRBV29-1 and TRBJ1-5): SAVISQKPSRDICQRGTSLTIQCQVDSQVTMMFWYRQQPGQSLTLIATANQGSEATYESGFVIDKFPISRPNLTFSTLTVSNMSPEDSSIYLCSVGGGPTDPNQPQHFGDGTRLSIL.

This clonotype was observed at least ten times. V usage is TRBV12-3 or TRBV12-4 and J usage is TRBJ2-5; 7 nucleotides match TRBD1. The CDR3 sequence is 13 residues long. After removal of 5 bases from V and 2 bases from J, the junction contained 2 bases not matched to a gene. This CDR3 is CASSGTEQETQYF. CDR3 bases: TGTGCCAGCAGTGGGACAGAACAAGAGACCCAGTACTTC.

Regarding this clonotype: This sequence may be a read error, since a much larger clone differs from it by one base. The chain combines TRBV12-5 with TRBJ2-5; TRBD2 aligns across 7 bases. Germline CDR1 and CDR2: LGHNT and FRNRAP. V trimming: 3 bases; J trimming: 5 bases; junction bases outside the gene matches: 9. The CDR3 runs to 15 residues. The CDR3 region has the DNA TGTGCTAGTGGTTTTACGGGACGGGGGGTGGAGACCCAGTACTTC. Protein sequence: CASGFTGRGVETQYF.

This clonotype was recorded a few times. The chain has TRBV5-1 and TRBJ2-7, with TRBD1 identical over 7 bases. The CDR3 runs to 14 residues. Germline trimming cut 1 base from V and 3 bases from J; bases unmatched to any gene: 4. In germline, CDR1 is SGHRS, CDR2 YFSETQ. The CDR3 reads CASSLTGQRYEQYF. In DNA form, the CDR3 reads TGCGCCAGCAGCTTGACGGGACAGCGCTACGAGCAGTACTTC.

A remark on this clonotype: This may be a read error, as it is one base from a much larger clone. The chain is built from TRBV4-2 and TRBJ2-5, with D maybe TRBD2 (6 bases). The CDR3 has 17 residues. Between the trimmed V and J ends, which lost 0 bases and 5 bases, there was a span of 19 bases. Germline V gene lookup returns CDR1 LGHNA and CDR2 YNFKEQ. For the CDR3, the DNA is TGTGCCAGCAGCCAAGATCTGGCGGTAGCAGGAGGGGAGACCCAGTACTTC. Its protein is CASSQDLAVAGGETQYF.